These 17 T cell receptor beta chains share one sample of origin, sequenced in a study of blood T cell repertoires in COVID-19. Profiling relied on immunoSEQ multiplex PCR, and the TCRdb table lists in-frame clones only, not all of them. The table lists roughly 400,000 clones, around 87% of them singletons. The sample comprised peripheral blood. The receptors were gathered from a woman aged 60-75 years with COVID-19, enrolled during active disease.

V and J are TRBV6-5 and TRBJ2-1; weak D call: TRBD1 (6 bases). The V end lost 0 bases, the J end lost 7 bases, and 13 bases lay between the germline ends. CDR1 and CDR2 from the germline V gene are MNHEY and SVGAGI. The CDR3 is made up of 15 amino acids. CDR3 bases: TGTGCCAGCAGTTACTCCCCACAGGGTGGTAATGAGCAGTTCTTC. This gives the protein CASSYSPQGGNEQFF.

V is TRBV5-4 and J is TRBJ1-2; 8 positions match TRBD1. V gave up 4 bases and J gave up 4 bases; unmatched junction bases: 12. From germline, CDR1 is SGHNT and CDR2 YYREEE (reference sequence). The length of the CDR3 is 16 residues. CDR3 sequence reads: CASSRGQGGDFYGYTF. As DNA, the CDR3 is TGTGCCAGCAGCCGTGGACAGGGTGGCGACTTCTATGGCTACACCTTC.

The V call is TRBV20-1, the J call TRBJ2-1, with TRBD2 matching over 7 bases. Germline loops: CDR1 DFQATT, CDR2 SNEGSKA (reference sequence). The CDR3 covers 11 residues. This CDR3 reads CAPVGGNEQFF. Written as DNA, the CDR3 is TGCGCTCCGGTGGGGGGGAATGAGCAGTTCTTC.

The chain recombines TRBV7-3 with TRBJ2-5, with TRBD2 as a possible D gene (5 bases). CDR3 size: 14 residues. The germline CDR1 and CDR2 sequences are SGHTA and FQGTGA. Deletions cut 2 bases from V and 5 bases from J, with 12 bases between. The CDR3 coding sequence is TGTGCCAGCAGCTTACACGGGCCGGGGGAGACCCAGTACTTC. It yields the protein CASSLHGPGETQYF.

V gene TRBV6-1 combines with J gene TRBJ2-3; 8 nucleotides agree with TRBD2. CDR1 is MNHNS, CDR2 SASEGT, per germline. V shed 2 bases and J 2 bases; nucleotides not matched to a gene: 6. CDR3 size: 16 residues. The CDR3 nucleotides read TGTGCCAGCAGTGAAAGGAGCGGGGGAGTCACAGATACGCAGTATTTT. Residues: CASSERSGGVTDTQYF.

The V and J genes are TRBV25-1 and TRBJ1-1; TRBD1 might be the D (5 bases). The germline gives CDR1 MGHDK, CDR2 SYGVNS. The CDR3 contains 15 residues. Trimming removed 6 bases at V and 4 bases at J, with 18 bases between. CDR3 nucleotides: TGTGCCAGCAGCCATCTCGAGGAGGGGAGCACTGAAGCTTTCTTT. Encoded protein: CASSHLEEGSTEAFF. Full variable domain (remainder filled in from reference TRBV25-1 and TRBJ1-1): EADIYQTPRYLVIGTGKKITLECSQTMGHDKMYWYQQDPGMELHLIHYSYGVNSTEKGDLSSESTVSRIRTEHFPLTLESARPSHTSQYLCASSHLEEGSTEAFFGQGTRLTVV.

Many counts were recorded for this clone. CDR3 in DNA: TGTGCCAGCAGCTTACCGGGACAGGGGGTCACTGAAGCTTTCTTT. Amino acids: CASSLPGQGVTEAFF. The chain is built from TRBV2 and TRBJ1-1; TRBD1 matches 11 bases. The CDR3 totals 15 residues. Germline loops: CDR1 SNHLY, CDR2 FYNNEI. The V gene end was trimmed by 6 bases and the J gene end by 4 bases; junction bases not matched to a gene: 7.

The chain employs TRBV20-1 and TRBJ1-6; D unclear. Trimming removed 3 bases from V and 7 bases from J, with 13 bases in between. Germline assignment: CDR1 DFQATT and CDR2 SNEGSKA (reference sequence). This CDR3 has 14 amino acids. The CDR3 sequence: CSASLIGGNSPLHF. In nucleotides, the CDR3 is TGCAGTGCTAGTTTAATTGGAGGGAATTCACCCCTCCACTTT.

V is TRBV7-2 and J is TRBJ2-1; TRBD2 matches at 10 bases. Germline V lookup: CDR1 SGHTA, CDR2 FQGNSA. The V segment lost 5 bases and the J segment 0 bases; nucleotides outside the gene matches: 10. This CDR3 comprises 18 residues. The CDR3 DNA reads as TGTGCCAGCAGCAAGGCCCTAGCGGGGGCAAGCTCCTACAATGAGCAGTTCTTC. Its protein product is CASSKALAGASSYNEQFF.

The rearrangement joins TRBV7-3 to TRBJ1-2; perhaps TRBD1 as D (6 bases). Deletions cut 6 bases from V and 8 bases from J, with 22 bases between. Germline lookup yields CDR1 SGHTA and CDR2 FQGTGA. CDR3 length: 15 amino acids. As DNA, the CDR3 is TGTGCCAGCAGGCAAGACAGGTTGGTGGACTCCGGCTACACCTTC. Amino acids: CASRQDRLVDSGYTF.

DNA for the CDR3: TGTGCCAGCAGCCCCCAGGGGCCGGTTCAGCCCCAGCATTTT. It is translated as CASSPQGPVQPQHF. The chain uses TRBV7-9 and TRBJ1-5, with D perhaps matching TRBD1 (6 bases). Germline V lookup: CDR1 SEHNR, CDR2 FQNEAQ (reference sequence). This CDR3 has 14 amino acids. V was clipped by 5 bases and J by 6 bases, with 14 bases between them.

The gene calls are TRBV11-2 and TRBJ1-6; no definite D call. CDR3 length: 15 amino acids. Trimming stripped 6 bases from V and 4 bases from J, with 13 bases between. Germline V gene lookup returns CDR1 SGHAT and CDR2 FQNNGV. CDR3 residues: CASRRTGAYNSPLHF. The CDR3 DNA is TGTGCCAGCAGGAGGACGGGAGCTTATAATTCACCCCTCCACTTT.

The chain recombines TRBV19 with TRBJ2-6, with 12 bases aligning to TRBD1. The germline V gene has CDR1 LNHDA and CDR2 SQIVND (reference sequence). This CDR3 is built from 18 residues. Germline trimming cut 5 bases from V and 4 bases from J; bases unmatched to any gene: 9. CDR3 sequence (DNA): TGTGCCAGTAGTGTATCGGGACAGGGGGCGCAAGGGGCCAACGTCCTGACTTTC. It specifies CASSVSGQGAQGANVLTF.

This clone has only one observation. This chain links TRBV30 with TRBJ1-4, with 8 positions matching TRBD1. This CDR3 has 15 amino acids. CDR1 and CDR2 from the germline V gene are GTSNPN and SVGIG (reference sequence). With 2 bases clipped from V and 8 bases from J, the junction kept 10 bases outside the gene matches. DNA for the CDR3: TGTGCCTGGAGTCCGATCGACAGGGGAGGAGAAAAACTGTTTTTT. It translates to CAWSPIDRGGEKLFF.

The V gene is TRBV6-6, the J gene TRBJ1-2; TRBD1 agrees at 8 bases. With V trimmed by 6 bases and J by 4 bases, 4 bases remained unmatched. The CDR3 is 13 residues long. Germline CDR1 reads MNHNY; CDR2 reads SVGAGI (reference sequence). DNA of the CDR3: TGTGCCAGCAGCAGACAGGGGATCTATGGCTACACCTTC. Translating it yields CASSRQGIYGYTF.

The chain uses TRBV7-7 and TRBJ2-1, with 8 positions matching TRBD2. CDR3 length equals 15 residues. Germline CDR1 and CDR2: SSHAT and FNYEAQ (reference sequence). V lost 5 bases and J lost 7; bases outside the gene matches: 10. This chain's CDR3 is CASSPTGGGGNEQFF. As DNA, the CDR3 is TGTGCCAGCAGCCCCACGGGGGGGGGCGGGAATGAGCAGTTCTTC. The entire variable domain, with the rest obtained from reference TRBV7-7 and TRBJ2-1, is as follows: GAGVSQSPRYKVTKRGQDVTLRCDPISSHATLYWYQQALGQGPEFLTYFNYEAQPDKSGLPSDRFSAERPEGSISTLTIQRTEQRDSAMYRCASSPTGGGGNEQFFGPGTRLTVL.

The chain couples TRBV29-1 to TRBJ2-1; the match to TRBD1 covers 7 bases. The germline gives CDR1 SQVTM, CDR2 ANQGSEA. The CDR3 covers 11 residues. CDR3 loop: CRWDRHNEQFF. DNA of the CDR3: TGCAGGTGGGACAGACACAATGAGCAGTTCTTC.